One and the same sample provided the 32 T cell receptor beta chains below, sequenced in a study of T cells in Graves' hyperthyroidism and ophthalmopathy. Amplified TCR beta CDR3 regions derived from RNA transcripts. The HTBI primer set served for first-round RT-PCR of the TCR CDR3. TCRdb analysed the multiplex PCR reads with MiXCR anew, one entry per CDR3 protein. This sample has hundreds of thousands of distinct CDR3 sequences; 14% occur once, and the top ten carry 9.5% to 13%. The specimen sequenced was blood. The receptors derive from a woman aged 18-30 years with Graves' hyperthyroidism.

This clonotype was counted at least ten times. This chain uses TRBV20-1 with TRBJ2-5, with 12 bases fitting TRBD1. CDR3 length: 15 residues. The germline gives CDR1 DFQATT, CDR2 SNEGSKA (reference sequence). V was pared by 5 bases and J by 4 bases, with 8 bases of the junction left unmatched. The CDR3 spells CSAGKGTGGLETQYF. The CDR3 DNA reads TGCAGTGCTGGAAAAGGGACAGGGGGCTTAGAGACCCAGTACTTC.

This clonotype was seen a handful of times. The J gene is TRBJ2-6, the V gene TRBV9; possibly TRBD2 for D (6 bases). The germline V gene has CDR1 SGDLS and CDR2 YYNGEE. This CDR3 region has 14 residues. Trimming stripped 4 bases from V and 6 bases from J, with 11 bases between. The CDR3 DNA reads as TGTGCCAGCAGCATGGGACTTGAGGCCAACGTCCTGACTTTC. Its protein product is CASSMGLEANVLTF. Using reference TRBV9 and TRBJ2-6 for the parts outside the CDR3, the full variable domain is DSGVTQTPKHLITATGQRVTLRCSPRSGDLSVYWYQQSLDQGLQFLIQYYNGEERAKGNILERFSAQQFPDLHSELNLSSLELGDSALYFCASSMGLEANVLTFGAGSRLTVL.

The genes are TRBV7-9 and TRBJ2-3; D tentatively fits TRBD1 or TRBD2 (6 bases each). CDR1 and CDR2 from the germline V gene are SEHNR and FQNEAQ (reference sequence). The CDR3 spans 16 residues. V lost 5 bases and J lost 0, with 15 bases in between. In nucleotides, the CDR3 is TGTGCCAGCAGCCGCGGGACAACGTCTAGCACAGATACGCAGTATTTT. This codes for CASSRGTTSSTDTQYF.

The chain joins TRBV4-2 to TRBJ2-3; a possible D gene is TRBD2 (7 bases). Trimming stripped 3 bases from V and 4 bases from J, with 20 bases between. The CDR3 runs to 17 residues. Germline loops: CDR1 LGHNA, CDR2 YNFKEQ. Written as DNA, the CDR3 is TGTGCCAGCAGCCACTCAGGGGCGGGAGATCAGCCAGATACGCAGTATTTT. The encoded protein is CASSHSGAGDQPDTQYF.

The chain links TRBV12-3 or TRBV12-4 to TRBJ1-5, with a weak D call TRBD1 (5 bases). V dropped 4 bases and J dropped 0 bases, with 13 bases sitting between them. CDR3 size: 16 residues. As DNA, the CDR3 is TGTGCCAGCAGTTGGTATGGGACCGATAGCAATCAGCCCCAGCATTTT. This encodes CASSWYGTDSNQPQHF.

At least ten counts were recorded for this clonotype. The V call is TRBV27, the J call TRBJ1-2; maybe TRBD1 (6 bases). This CDR3 comprises 15 residues. The V end lost 5 bases, the J end lost 5 bases, and 18 bases lay between the germline ends. Germline V gene lookup returns CDR1 MNHEY and CDR2 SMNVEV (reference sequence). The CDR3, as DNA: TGTGCCAGCAGTCCTATGGCCGGGACAAAATATGGCTACACCTTC. Amino acids: CASSPMAGTKYGYTF.

The genes are TRBV18 and TRBJ1-1; D uncertain. V dropped 1 base and J dropped 3 bases, with 9 bases sitting between them. CDR1 KGHSH and CDR2 LQKENI come from the germline V gene. The length of the CDR3 is 14 residues. The CDR3 DNA reads as TGTGCCAGCTCACCACTCGCCCGGGACACTGAAGCTTTCTTT. Its translation is CASSPLARDTEAFF.

The rearrangement joins TRBV7-2 to TRBJ2-3, with a weak D call TRBD2 (6 bases). Trimming removed 1 base from V and 3 bases from J, with 11 bases in between. Per the germline V gene, CDR1 is SGHTA and CDR2 is FQGNSA. The CDR3 extends over 15 amino acids. This CDR3 is CASSLVGGMTDTQYF. The CDR3 DNA follows: TGTGCCAGCAGCTTAGTAGGCGGGATGACAGATACGCAGTATTTT.

The sample holds one count of this clonotype. The V gene is TRBV10-2, the J gene TRBJ2-1; TRBD2 is a possible D gene (5 bases). V lost 3 bases to trimming and J lost 7 bases, with 16 bases between them. Germline lookup yields CDR1 WSHSY and CDR2 SAAADI. The CDR3 spans 15 residues. CDR3 protein: CASSEAGSAGNEQFF. The CDR3 DNA is TGCGCCAGCAGTGAAGCCGGGTCGGCGGGTAATGAGCAGTTCTTC.

Many counts were recorded for this clonotype. J is TRBJ2-7 and V is TRBV6-1; 8 bases match TRBD1. CDR1 MNHNS and CDR2 SASEGT come from the germline V gene. CDR3 length: 13 residues. The J segment lost 7 bases and the V segment lost 7 bases, leaving 9 bases of the junction unmatched. The CDR3 DNA follows: TGTGCCAGCACCCAGGGGGCTAGCGCAGAGCAGTACTTC. Protein product: CASTQGASAEQYF.

This clonotype was observed a few times. V is TRBV7-3 and J is TRBJ1-4; D remains unclear. This CDR3 has 15 amino acids. CDR1 is SGHTA, CDR2 FQGTGA, per germline. V shed 1 base and J shed 3 bases, with 9 bases lying between them. The DNA of the CDR3 is TGTGCCAGCAGCTTAATCCGACGGTCTAATGAAAAACTGTTTTTT. This codes for CASSLIRRSNEKLFF.

The chain carries TRBV12-3 or TRBV12-4 and TRBJ2-5; 12 nucleotides line up with TRBD2. CDR3 length: 15 residues. J gave up 7 bases and V 5 bases, and 8 bases lay outside the gene matches. The CDR3 nucleotides read TGTGCCAGCAGTCCTAGACCGGGACTAGCGGGGACCCAGTACTTC. This translates into CASSPRPGLAGTQYF.

This clonotype has just a few counts. The genes are TRBV29-1 and TRBJ2-5; D remains unclear. The germline V and J ends were trimmed by 6 bases and 4 bases, with 15 bases remaining between them. Germline V gene data show CDR1 as SQVTM and CDR2 as ANQGSEA. The CDR3 consists of 13 residues. As DNA, the CDR3 is TGCAGCGTGAACCAGAGGTCCTTAGAGACCCAGTACTTC. Protein sequence: CSVNQRSLETQYF.

At least ten counts were recorded for this clonotype. The chain couples TRBV5-1 to TRBJ2-7; D not certain. Germline V gives CDR1 SGHRS, CDR2 YFSETQ. The CDR3 has 18 amino acids. V lost 0 bases and J 4 bases, leaving 23 bases between the germline ends. CDR3 DNA: TGCGCCAGCAGCTTGGACAGCCCCGTACTACTCCCGACTTACGAGCAGTACTTC. Amino acid sequence: CASSLDSPVLLPTYEQYF.

This clonotype showed up just a few times. The DNA for the CDR3 is TGTGCCAGTAGTACCTGGGATGCAAGAATCACTGAAGCTTTCTTT. The encoded protein is CASSTWDARITEAFF. This chain joins TRBV19 and TRBJ1-1, with unresolved D. Deletions cut 4 bases from V and 4 bases from J, with 16 bases between. CDR3 length: 15 residues. The germline gives CDR1 LNHDA, CDR2 SQIVND (reference sequence).

This clonotype was counted a few times. This chain links TRBV5-1 with TRBJ2-1; 9 bases fit TRBD1. The V and J ends lost 3 bases and 8 bases, in that order; junction bases with no gene match: 3. The CDR3 extends over 13 amino acids. CDR1 is SGHRS, CDR2 YFSETQ, per germline. In DNA form, the CDR3 reads TGCGCCAGCAGCTACAGGGGGCCGGATGAGCAGTTCTTC. It codes for CASSYRGPDEQFF.

A remark on this clonotype: A much larger clone differs by one base, so this may be a read error. This chain links TRBV12-3 or TRBV12-4 with TRBJ2-2; no firm D call. The CDR3 runs to 13 residues. The DNA for the CDR3 is TGTGCCGGCAGTTTCCCGGAGACCGGGGAGCTGTTTTTT. Translated: CAGSFPETGELFF.

This clonotype was found many times. The V gene is TRBV10-1, the J gene TRBJ2-3; no reliable D call. The V end lost 4 bases, the J end lost 0 bases, and 5 bases lay between the germline ends. The CDR3 runs 13 residues. Germline-derived CDR1 and CDR2 are WNHNN and SYGVQD (reference sequence). CDR3 residues: CASSGVSTDTQYF. The DNA of the CDR3 is TGCGCCAGCAGTGGGGTTAGCACAGATACGCAGTATTTT.

This clonotype was counted only a few times. The V call is TRBV7-9, the J call TRBJ2-7; D may be TRBD2 (5 bases). There are 14 residues in the CDR3. Germline V gene data show CDR1 as SEHNR and CDR2 as FQNEAQ (reference sequence). The germline V and J ends were trimmed by 10 bases and 1 base, with 17 bases remaining between them. CDR3 DNA sequence: TGTGCCACAACCCTGTCCGGGATTTCCTACGAGCAGTACTTC. Protein sequence: CATTLSGISYEQYF. The whole variable domain, filled in from reference TRBV7-9 and TRBJ2-7, reads DTGVSQNPRHKITKRGQNVTFRCDPISEHNRLYWYRQTLGQGPEFLTYFQNEAQLEKSRLLSDRFSAERPKGSFSTLEIQRTEQGDSAMYLCATTLSGISYEQYFGPGTRLTVT.

This clonotype was counted only a few times. The chain has TRBV7-2 and TRBJ2-1; 13 bases fit TRBD2. Per the germline V gene, CDR1 is SGHTA and CDR2 is FQGNSA. This CDR3 comprises 18 residues. Losses at the gene ends were 6 bases for V and 9 bases for J; bases not matched to a gene: 17. CDR3 in amino acids: CASSSRPGLAGVGGEQFF. The DNA of the CDR3 is TGTGCCAGCAGTTCCCGTCCCGGACTAGCGGGAGTTGGGGGTGAGCAGTTCTTC.

This clonotype was counted at least ten times. The rearrangement uses TRBV18 and TRBJ2-5; D tentatively fits TRBD1 or TRBD2 (5 bases each). V lost 4 bases and J 6 bases, leaving 15 bases between the germline ends. There are 14 residues in the CDR3. The V gene's germline CDR1 is KGHSH and CDR2 LQKENI. As DNA, the CDR3 is TGTGCCAGCTCACAAACCGGGACGGAGCAGACCCAGTACTTC. Translated, it gives CASSQTGTEQTQYF.

The chain has TRBV4-1 and TRBJ1-4; D may be TRBD1 (6 bases). Per the germline V gene, CDR1 is MGHRA and CDR2 is YSYEKL. Trimming removed 4 bases from V and 6 bases from J, with 15 bases in between. The CDR3 runs to 15 residues. CDR3 region: CASSPLGTRYEKLFF. CDR3 sequence (DNA): TGCGCCAGCAGCCCCCTTGGGACACGATATGAAAAACTGTTTTTT.

The table lists this clonotype with many counts. The J gene is TRBJ2-3, the V gene TRBV30, with D unclear. Germline assignment: CDR1 GTSNPN and CDR2 SVGIG (reference sequence). Deletions cut 1 base from V and 7 bases from J, with 9 bases between. The CDR3 contains 12 residues. The CDR3 DNA reads as TGTGCCTGGAGTGCGACGGAGAATACGCAGTATTTT. It encodes CAWSATENTQYF.

The chain recombines TRBV20-1 with TRBJ2-7; TRBD2 agrees at 13 bases. After removal of 3 bases from V and 3 bases from J, the junction contained 32 bases not matched to a gene. CDR1 DFQATT and CDR2 SNEGSKA come from the germline V gene (reference sequence). The length of the CDR3 is 24 residues. As DNA, the CDR3 is TGCAGTGCTAGGTCCTATACAACAGGGGAGGGTGGACTAGCGGGAGTCCGTGGTTACTACGAGCAGTACTTC. Translating it yields CSARSYTTGEGGLAGVRGYYEQYF.

The table lists this clonotype with many counts. The chain combines TRBV5-5 with TRBJ2-1; maybe TRBD2 (6 bases). CDR3 length: 13 amino acids. The V end lost 5 bases, the J end lost 12 bases, and 18 bases lay between the germline ends. Germline V gene data show CDR1 as SGHKS and CDR2 as YYEKEE (reference sequence). CDR3 sequence: CASRGRGRGVQFF. The DNA of the CDR3 is TGTGCCAGCAGGGGGAGAGGGCGCGGGGTGCAGTTCTTC.

With regard to this clonotype: Given a much more abundant clone one base away, this may be a read error. This sequence joins TRBV12-3 or TRBV12-4 and TRBJ1-2; possible D gene TRBD1, 5 bases. V lost 6 bases and J lost 4, with 12 bases in between. The CDR3 consists of 13 residues. CDR3 coding DNA: TGTGCCAGCAGCCTCAGGGACGGCTATGGCTACACCTTC. Protein sequence: CASSLRDGYGYTF.

The CDR3 loop reads CSVDGTGNPYEQYF. The CDR3 bases are TGCAGCGTTGACGGGACAGGGAATCCCTACGAGCAGTACTTC. The V gene is TRBV29-1, the J gene TRBJ2-7; TRBD1 aligns across 9 bases. With 3 bases clipped from V and 2 bases from J, the junction kept 5 bases outside the gene matches. This CDR3 contains 14 residues. Germline CDR1 and CDR2: SQVTM and ANQGSEA.

This clonotype has ten or more counts. The V gene is TRBV6-2 or TRBV6-3, the J gene TRBJ2-6; TRBD1 aligns across 9 bases. After removal of 4 bases from V and 4 bases from J, the junction contained 2 bases not matched to a gene. This CDR3 has 15 amino acids. The germline V gene encodes CDR1 MNHEY and CDR2 SVGEGT. The CDR3 region is CASSWTGDGANVLTF. The CDR3 nucleotides read TGTGCCAGCAGTTGGACAGGGGACGGGGCCAACGTCCTGACTTTC.

At least ten counts were recorded for this clonotype. This chain's CDR3 is CATSRDYSAGYGYTF. The DNA of the CDR3 is TGTGCCACCAGCAGAGATTACAGCGCAGGCTATGGCTACACCTTC. The chain couples TRBV15 to TRBJ1-2; no reliable D call. From germline, CDR1 is LNHNV and CDR2 YYDKDF (reference sequence). CDR3 length: 15 residues. V gave up 0 bases and J gave up 4 bases, with 12 bases separating them.

The chain links TRBV11-2 to TRBJ2-5, with 12 positions matching TRBD2. This CDR3 has 20 amino acids. V lost 4 bases, J lost 0 bases, and 15 bases stayed unmatched. Germline lookup yields CDR1 SGHAT and CDR2 FQNNGV. In nucleotides, the CDR3 is TGTGCCAGCAGCTCGGGGAGACTAGCGGGAGAGGGGGACTACCAAGAGACCCAGTACTTC. Translation: CASSSGRLAGEGDYQETQYF. The full variable domain, completed using reference TRBV11-2 and TRBJ2-5, is EAGVAQSPRYKIIEKRQSVAFWCNPISGHATLYWYQQILGQGPKLLIQFQNNGVVDDSQLPKDRFSAERLKGVDSTLKIQPAKLEDSAVYLCASSSGRLAGEGDYQETQYFGPGTRLLVL.

The V gene is TRBV6-1, the J gene TRBJ2-2; 7 bases align to TRBD2. The germline V gene encodes CDR1 MNHNS and CDR2 SASEGT. The CDR3 runs to 16 residues. V gave up 5 bases and J gave up 6 bases; unmatched junction bases: 12. The CDR3 sequence is CASSKSGGSRAGELFF. The CDR3 DNA reads as TGTGCCAGCAGTAAATCCGGCGGGAGTCGGGCCGGGGAGCTGTTTTTT.

This clonotype occurred a few times. This chain connects TRBV7-2 to TRBJ2-7; perhaps TRBD2 as D (6 bases). V shed 3 bases and J shed 0 bases, with 12 bases lying between them. The length of the CDR3 is 15 residues. Per the germline V gene, CDR1 is SGHTA and CDR2 is FQGNSA. The CDR3 DNA sequence: TGTGCCAGCAGCTTGAATAGCGGAACCTCCTACGAGCAGTACTTC. Amino acid sequence: CASSLNSGTSYEQYF.